This TCR beta chain came from a study of blood T cell repertoires in COVID-19. Study overall: Material from acute and convalescent COVID-19 was sourced from the United States, Italy and Spain.

The CDR3 loop spans 12 amino acids. Germline values: CDR1 SGHDT, CDR2 YYEEEE. V dropped 2 bases and J dropped 6 bases, with 6 bases sitting between them. There are a few counts of this clone. Measured with immunoSEQ multiplex PCR; TCRdb has only the in-frame clones, and not every one. The sample records about 220,000 clones, less than 85% being singletons. The chain carries TRBV5-6 and TRBJ2-1; no firm D call. This TCR was recovered from a woman between 65 and 79 years old with acute or convalescent COVID-19. The sequenced sample consisted of peripheral blood. CDR3 nucleotides: TGTGCCAGCAGCTTAAACACCAATGAGCAGTTCTTC. This codes for CASSLNTNEQFF. The full variable domain, in which reference TRBV5-6 and TRBJ2-1 provide the parts outside the CDR3, is DAGVTQSPTHLIKTRGQQVTLRCSPKSGHDTVSWYQQALGQGPQFIFQYYEEEERQRGNFPDRFSGHQFPNYSSELNVNALLLGDSALYLCASSLNTNEQFFGPGTRLTVL.